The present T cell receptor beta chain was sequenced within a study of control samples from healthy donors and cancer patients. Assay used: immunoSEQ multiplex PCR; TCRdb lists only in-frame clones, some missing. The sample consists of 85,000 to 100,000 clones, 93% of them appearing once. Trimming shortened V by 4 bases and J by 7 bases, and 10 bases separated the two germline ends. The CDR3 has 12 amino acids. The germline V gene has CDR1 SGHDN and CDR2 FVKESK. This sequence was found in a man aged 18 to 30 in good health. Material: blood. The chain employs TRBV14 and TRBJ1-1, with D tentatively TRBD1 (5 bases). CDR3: CASSPGPGEAFF. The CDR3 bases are TGTGCCAGCAGCCCAGGGCCAGGTGAAGCTTTCTTT.